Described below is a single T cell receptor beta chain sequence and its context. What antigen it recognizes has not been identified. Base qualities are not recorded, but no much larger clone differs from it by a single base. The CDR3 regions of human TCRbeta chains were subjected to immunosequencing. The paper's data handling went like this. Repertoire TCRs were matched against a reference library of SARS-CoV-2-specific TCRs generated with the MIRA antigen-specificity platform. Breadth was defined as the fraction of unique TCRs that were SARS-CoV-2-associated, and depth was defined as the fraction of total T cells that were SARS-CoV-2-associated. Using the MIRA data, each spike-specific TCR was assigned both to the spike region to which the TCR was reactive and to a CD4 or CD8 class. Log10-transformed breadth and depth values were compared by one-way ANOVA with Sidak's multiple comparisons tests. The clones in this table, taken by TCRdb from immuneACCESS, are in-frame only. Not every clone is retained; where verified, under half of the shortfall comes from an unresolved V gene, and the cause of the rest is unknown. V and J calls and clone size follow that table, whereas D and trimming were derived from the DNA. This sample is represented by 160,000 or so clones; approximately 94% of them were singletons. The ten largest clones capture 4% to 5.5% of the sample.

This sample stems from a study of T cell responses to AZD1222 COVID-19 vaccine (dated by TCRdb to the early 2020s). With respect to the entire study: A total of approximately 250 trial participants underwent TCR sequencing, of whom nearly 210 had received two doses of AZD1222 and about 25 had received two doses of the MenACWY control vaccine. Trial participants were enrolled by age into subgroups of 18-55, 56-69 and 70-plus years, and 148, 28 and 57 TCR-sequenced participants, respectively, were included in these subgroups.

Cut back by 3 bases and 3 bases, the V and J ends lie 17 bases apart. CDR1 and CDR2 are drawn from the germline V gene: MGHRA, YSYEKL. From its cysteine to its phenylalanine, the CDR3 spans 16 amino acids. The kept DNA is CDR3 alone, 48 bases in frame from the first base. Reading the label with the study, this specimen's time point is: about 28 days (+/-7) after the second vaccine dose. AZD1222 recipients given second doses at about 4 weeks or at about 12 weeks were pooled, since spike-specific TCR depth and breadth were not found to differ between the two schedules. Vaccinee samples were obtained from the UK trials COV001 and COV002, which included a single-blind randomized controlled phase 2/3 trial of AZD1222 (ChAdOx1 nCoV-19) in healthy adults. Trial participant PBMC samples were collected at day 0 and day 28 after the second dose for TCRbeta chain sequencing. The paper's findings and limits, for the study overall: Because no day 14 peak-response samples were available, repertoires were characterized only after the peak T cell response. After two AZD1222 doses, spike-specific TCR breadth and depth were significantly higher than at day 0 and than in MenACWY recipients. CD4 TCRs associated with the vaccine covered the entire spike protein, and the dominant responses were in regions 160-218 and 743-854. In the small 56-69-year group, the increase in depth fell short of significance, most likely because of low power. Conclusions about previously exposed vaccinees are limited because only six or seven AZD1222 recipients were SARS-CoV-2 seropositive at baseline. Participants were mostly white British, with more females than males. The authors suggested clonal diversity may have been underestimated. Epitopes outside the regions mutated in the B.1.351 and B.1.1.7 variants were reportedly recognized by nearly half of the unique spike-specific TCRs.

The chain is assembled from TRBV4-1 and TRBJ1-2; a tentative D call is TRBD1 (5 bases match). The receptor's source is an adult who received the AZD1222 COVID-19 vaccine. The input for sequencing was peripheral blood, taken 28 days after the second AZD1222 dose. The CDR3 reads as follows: CASSHSLRGGDYGYTF. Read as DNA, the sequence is TGCGCCAGCAGCCACTCTCTAAGGGGAGGGGACTATGGCTACACCTTC.